This T cell receptor beta chain comes out of a study of cytomegalovirus exposure and HLA in healthy donors. Concerning this clone: Antigen specificity is unknown.

Findings and caveats of the study: Three chains tied to CMV proved CMV antigen-specific in vitro. Based on reports, TCR beta sequences accurately predicted HLA-A and HLA-B alleles for most subjects.

PCR employed 60 Vbeta and 13 Jbeta primers. In the original analysis: Among the unique TCR beta chains that a later analysis counted, 80 million to 100 million in all, around 11 million were shared. The method was immunoSEQ multiplex PCR; TCRdb's version includes in-frame clones alone and lacks a portion of them. For V, J and clone size, that table is used; D and trimming come from the DNA. The table counts approximately 190,000 clones; 0.74% lies in the top ten. This clonotype originated in a boy younger than 18 in good health and CMV-seronegative. The sequenced sample was PBMCs.

The DNA of the CDR3 is TGTGCCAGCAGCTTGGGGACAGAACCTAATTCACCCCTCCACTTT. Its protein product is CASSLGTEPNSPLHF. The chain employs TRBV5-4 and TRBJ1-6; a weak D match, TRBD1 (6 bases). V lost 0 bases and J lost 6, with 10 bases in between. The CDR3 spans 15 residues. Germline V gives CDR1 SGHNT, CDR2 YYREEE (reference sequence).